The 11 T cell receptor beta chains below were found in one sample sequenced in a study of blood T cell repertoires in COVID-19. TCRdb's table, derived via immunoSEQ multiplex PCR, lists solely in-frame clones and lacks some. The repertoire holds some 110,000 clones, about 70% seen once, with around 0.92% in the top ten. Material for sequencing was peripheral blood. These TCRs come from a human donor with acute or convalescent COVID-19. The donor label of this sample is uncertain.

This sequence joins TRBV30 and TRBJ2-1, with TRBD2 matching over 8 bases. Germline V CDR1 and CDR2: GTSNPN, SVGIG (reference sequence). The CDR3 consists of 13 residues. V was clipped by 1 base and J by 8 bases; unmatched bases: 4. DNA of the CDR3: TGTGCCTGGAGTGCCGGGGGGGGCGATGAGCAGTTCTTC. Translated, it gives CAWSAGGGDEQFF.

The V gene is TRBV30, the J gene TRBJ1-3; 7 nucleotides match TRBD1. V shed 2 bases and J 5 bases; nucleotides not matched to a gene: 9. The germline gives CDR1 GTSNPN, CDR2 SVGIG (reference sequence). The CDR3 loop spans 15 amino acids. The CDR3 is CAWSSRDSPRNTIYF. CDR3 sequence (DNA): TGTGCCTGGAGTTCCCGGGACAGCCCGAGAAACACCATATATTTT. Full variable domain (remainder filled in from reference TRBV30 and TRBJ1-3): SQTIHQWPATLVQPVGSPLSLECTVEGTSNPNLYWYRQAAGRGLQLLFYSVGIGQISSEVPQNLSASRPQDRQFILSSKKLLLSDSGFYLCAWSSRDSPRNTIYFGEGSWLTVV.

The chain employs TRBV20-1 and TRBJ1-4; 10 nucleotides match TRBD1. This CDR3 spans 17 amino acids. The germline gives CDR1 DFQATT, CDR2 SNEGSKA (reference sequence). V was pared by 3 bases and J by 2 bases, with 9 bases of the junction left unmatched. As DNA, the CDR3 is TGCAGTGCTAGTTTCCGACAGGGGGCTTCGACTAATGAAAAACTGTTTTTT. Its protein is CSASFRQGASTNEKLFF.

J is TRBJ2-3 and V is TRBV4-1, with TRBD2 as a possible D gene (6 bases). The CDR3 length is 13 residues. From germline, CDR1 is MGHRA and CDR2 YSYEKL. The V end lost 4 bases, the J end lost 2 bases, and 7 bases lay between the germline ends. The CDR3 DNA is TGCGCCAGCAGCCGGACTACCACAGATACGCAGTATTTT. Its protein product is CASSRTTTDTQYF.

This clone was counted a single time. The chain couples TRBV28 to TRBJ1-4, with no clear D. The ends were cut back, 6 bases at V and 0 bases at J, with 11 bases in the middle. The CDR3 sequence is 15 residues long. Germline-derived CDR1 and CDR2 are MDHEN and SYDVKM. CDR3 bases: TGTGCCAGCAGAGCCCTAATTGCAACTAATGAAAAACTGTTTTTT. This codes for CASRALIATNEKLFF. The full variable domain, its missing parts supplied by reference TRBV28 and TRBJ1-4, is DVKVTQSSRYLVKRTGEKVFLECVQDMDHENMFWYRQDPGLGLRLIYFSYDVKMKEKGDIPEGYSVSREKKERFSLILESASTNQTSMYLCASRALIATNEKLFFGSGTQLSVL.

The J gene is TRBJ2-5, the V gene TRBV6-5, with 8 bases aligning to TRBD1. The V and J ends lost 8 bases and 7 bases, in that order; junction bases with no gene match: 15. The length of the CDR3 is 15 residues. CDR1 is MNHEY and CDR2 is SVGAGI in the germline V gene. The CDR3 nucleotides are TGTGCCAGCCAAGCGGACAGGGCGTTATTAGGGACCCAGTACTTC. Protein: CASQADRALLGTQYF.

The chain links TRBV7-9 to TRBJ1-2, with D possibly being TRBD1 (5 bases). Trimming stripped 6 bases from V and 3 bases from J, with 17 bases between. CDR1 is SEHNR and CDR2 is FQNEAQ in the germline V gene (reference sequence). The CDR3 is 15 amino acids. CDR3 loop: CASSLGAGLDYGYTF. The DNA for the CDR3 is TGTGCCAGCAGTCTAGGGGCAGGGTTAGACTATGGCTACACCTTC.

Concerning this clone itself: Distinct nucleotide sequences in the sample also encode this CDR3. The rearrangement uses TRBV11-3 and TRBJ2-1, with 9 bases lining up with TRBD1. CDR3 length equals 13 residues. The ends lost 1 base at V and 8 bases at J; junction bases unmatched: 0. Germline CDR1 and CDR2: SGHNT and YENEEA. Here the CDR3 reads CASSLGTGDEQFF. CDR3 bases: TGTGCCAGCAGCTTAGGGACAGGGGATGAGCAGTTCTTC. The variable domain in full, completed from reference TRBV11-3 and TRBJ2-1, reads EAGVVQSPRYKIIEKKQPVAFWCNPISGHNTLYWYLQNLGQGPELLIRYENEEAVDDSQLPKDRFSAERLKGVDSTLKIQPAELGDSAVYLCASSLGTGDEQFFGPGTRLTVL.

V gene TRBV7-2 combines with J gene TRBJ1-3, with TRBD1 identical over 9 bases. V shed 5 bases, J shed 4 bases, and the junction held 9 bases outside the gene matches. Per germline, CDR1 SGHTA and CDR2 FQGNSA. The CDR3 has 16 residues. The CDR3 sequence is CASSAPGQGGGNTIYF. The CDR3 region has the DNA TGTGCCAGCAGCGCTCCGGGACAGGGAGGGGGAAACACCATATATTTT.

CDR3 sequence (DNA): TGTGCCAGCACCAAACAAATTTATAATTCACCCCTCCACTTT. Its protein product is CASTKQIYNSPLHF. J is TRBJ1-6 and V is TRBV6-5; D gene ambiguous. V was shortened by 7 bases and J by 4 bases, with 11 bases between the two germline ends. CDR1 is MNHEY, CDR2 SVGAGI, per germline. The length of the CDR3 is 14 residues.

V usage is TRBV7-2 and J usage is TRBJ1-2, with 7 bases that match TRBD1. In germline, CDR1 is SGHTA, CDR2 FQGNSA. V was pared by 6 bases and J by 13 bases, with 17 bases of the junction left unmatched. This CDR3 comprises 14 residues. CDR3 loop: CASRFRDSLNPPTF. CDR3 DNA sequence: TGTGCCAGCAGGTTCCGGGACAGTCTCAATCCCCCCACCTTC. Full variable domain (rest looked up from reference TRBV7-2 and TRBJ1-2): GAGVSQSPSNKVTEKGKDVELRCDPISGHTALYWYRQSLGQGLEFLIYFQGNSAPDKSGLPSDRFSAERTGGSVSTLTIQRTQQEDSAVYLCASRFRDSLNPPTFGSGTRLTVV.